Listed below are T cell receptor beta chains from one sample, sequenced in a study of CD8 T cells in ankylosing spondylitis. Each CDR3 protein is one row after TCRdb ran MiXCR on the 5' RACE reads. In the table there are 250,000 or so distinct CDR3 sequences, over 15% of which are singletons. Sequenced material: blood, either unsorted or a sorted T cell fraction (not recorded which). The source of these receptors is a male donor with ankylosing spondylitis or in good health (not recorded which). The CDR3 runs from the conserved cysteine through the conserved F or W. D genes are given only for firm matches. A clone size is listed for some rows: how often the clone was seen (once, few, many), or a class if it is expanded.

j_gene,v_gene,d_gene,abundance,CDR3nt,CDR3aa
TRBJ2-2,TRBV6-5,.,.,TGTGCCAGCAGTTACCTTGCCGCCCCTAGCACCGGGGAGCTGTTTTTT,CASSYLAAPSTGELFF
TRBJ1-2,TRBV4-3,.,.,TGCGCCAGCAGCCACCTCCTGGGGGGGGCGGATGGCTACACCTTC,CASSHLLGGADGYTF
TRBJ2-5,TRBV6-5,.,few,TGTGCCAGCAGCCACTCGGACTCACAAGAGACCCAGTACTTC,CASSHSDSQETQYF
TRBJ2-5,TRBV12-3/TRBV12-4,.,once,TGTGCCAGCAGTCTCGGGCACAATCAAGAGACCCAGTACTTC,CASSLGHNQETQYF
TRBJ2-4,TRBV4-2,TRBD1,few,TGTGCCAGCAGCACCCGGGACAGGACTTCACTAGCCAAAAACATTCAGTACTTC,CASSTRDRTSLAKNIQYF
TRBJ2-1,TRBV6-4,TRBD1,.,TGTGCCAGCAGTGAGGGGGACAGCAAGAATGAGCAGTTCTTC,CASSEGDSKNEQFF
TRBJ2-2,TRBV6-5,.,.,TGTGCCAGCAGTTACTCGAAAGTGGGGGAGCTGTTTTTT,CASSYSKVGELFF
TRBJ2-7,TRBV12-3/TRBV12-4,TRBD2,many,TGTGCCAGCACCCTCTCGGGAGGGGTCTACGAGCAGTACTTC,CASTLSGGVYEQYF
TRBJ2-1,TRBV12-3/TRBV12-4,.,.,TGTGCCAGCAGTCCCCCGTCGCGGCCGGGGACTGAGCAGTTCTTC,CASSPPSRPGTEQFF
TRBJ2-1,TRBV12-3/TRBV12-4,.,few,TGTGCCAGCAGTATGTCCTACAATGAGCAGTTCTTC,CASSMSYNEQFF
TRBJ2-1,TRBV7-9,.,few,TGTGCCAGCATTTATGGTTCGGGCCATGAGCAGTTCTTC,CASIYGSGHEQFF
TRBJ2-3,TRBV7-3,.,few,TGTGCCAGCAGCTTAGGGGGACTGACCACAGATACGCAGTATTTT,CASSLGGLTTDTQYF
TRBJ2-1,TRBV28,TRBD2,few,TGTGCCAGCAGGAGCGGGAGGTACAATGAGCAGTTCTTC,CASRSGRYNEQFF
TRBJ2-1,TRBV7-3,.,many,TGTGCCAGCAGCAGACACCCACAAAATGAGCAGTTCTTC,CASSRHPQNEQFF
TRBJ2-7,TRBV4-1,.,.,TGCGCCAGCAGCCAAGGGAGGCTAGCTTCCTGCGAGCAGTACTTC,CASSQGRLASCEQYF
TRBJ2-1,TRBV4-1,.,few,TGCGCCAGCAGCCAAGATGAGGTCAATGAGCAGTTCTTC,CASSQDEVNEQFF
TRBJ2-7,TRBV5-5,.,.,TGTGCCAGCAGCTTTTCAAGGGGCATAGGCTACGAGCAGTACTTC,CASSFSRGIGYEQYF
TRBJ2-3,TRBV7-2,.,.,TGTGCCAGCGGGCTCTCCACAGATACGCAGTATTTT,CASGLSTDTQYF
TRBJ2-1,TRBV5-1,.,.,TGCGCCAGCAGCTTGGGGACTGAGAATGAGCAGTTCTTC,CASSLGTENEQFF
TRBJ2-3,TRBV25-1,TRBD2,.,TGTGCCAGCAGTGAATGGGCCGGGACTAGGGATACGCAGTATTTT,CASSEWAGTRDTQYF
TRBJ2-6,TRBV28,.,.,TGTGCCAGCAGTTCGCGTCCCGGGACACAGTCTGGGGCCAACGTCCTGACTTTC,CASSSRPGTQSGANVLTF
TRBJ2-3,TRBV29-1,.,few,TGCAGCGTTGAACTACCGATTCCTAGCACAGATACGCAGTATTTT,CSVELPIPSTDTQYF
TRBJ2-1,TRBV4-1,TRBD2,.,TGCGCCAGCAGCCAAGAGGGACTAGCGGGAGAGCAGTTCTTC,CASSQEGLAGEQFF
TRBJ2-2,TRBV6-2/TRBV6-3,.,.,TGTGCTGCGGAGAGAACCGGGGAGCTGTTTTTT,CAAERTGELFF
TRBJ2-1,TRBV27,.,.,TGTGCCAGCAGTTTATCGTCTAGCGCGATTGGGGAGCAGTTCTTC,CASSLSSSAIGEQFF
TRBJ2-3,TRBV4-1,TRBD2,many,TGCGCCAGCAGCCAAATACTAGCGGGAGGTCATAGCACAGATACGCAGTATTTT,CASSQILAGGHSTDTQYF
TRBJ2-5,TRBV10-2,TRBD2,.,TGCGCCAGCAGTGGGACTAGCGGGCCCCCCGCCCCACAAGAGACCCAGTACTTC,CASSGTSGPPAPQETQYF
TRBJ2-5,TRBV4-3,TRBD2,few,TGCGCCAGCAGCCAAGATTCTTGGCGGGAGGGCGGGACCCAGTACTTC,CASSQDSWREGGTQYF